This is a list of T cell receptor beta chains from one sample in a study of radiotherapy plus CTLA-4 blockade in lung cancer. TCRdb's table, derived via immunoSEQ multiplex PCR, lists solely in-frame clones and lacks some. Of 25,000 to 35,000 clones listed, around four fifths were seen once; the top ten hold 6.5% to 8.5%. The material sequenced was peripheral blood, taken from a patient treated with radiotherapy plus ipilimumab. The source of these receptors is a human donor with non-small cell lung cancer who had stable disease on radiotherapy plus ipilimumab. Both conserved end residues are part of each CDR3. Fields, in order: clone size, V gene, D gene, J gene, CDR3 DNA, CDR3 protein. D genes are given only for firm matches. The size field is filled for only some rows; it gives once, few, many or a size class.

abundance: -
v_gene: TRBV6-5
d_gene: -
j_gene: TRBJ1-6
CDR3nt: TGTGCCAGCAGTACGTCCGGAGGGTTCAGTTCACCCCTCCACTTT
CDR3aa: CASSTSGGFSSPLHF

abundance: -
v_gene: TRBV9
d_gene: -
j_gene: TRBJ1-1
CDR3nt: TGTGCCAGCAGCCCGCGAGACACGGGGTACCGGAACACTGAAGCTTTCTTT
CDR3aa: CASSPRDTGYRNTEAFF

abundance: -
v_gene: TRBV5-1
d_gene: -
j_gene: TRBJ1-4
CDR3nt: TGCGCCAGCAGCTTGTCAGGGGTGAAGGAAAAACTGTTTTTT
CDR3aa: CASSLSGVKEKLFF

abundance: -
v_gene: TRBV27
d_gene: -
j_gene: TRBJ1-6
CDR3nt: TGTGCCAGCAGTTTTCTCGGGACCGGGGCTCCGGCCCTCCACTTT
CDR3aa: CASSFLGTGAPALHF

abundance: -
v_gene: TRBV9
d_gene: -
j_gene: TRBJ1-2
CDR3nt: TGTGCCAGCAGCGTGGCGGGAGGGGGCTACACCTTC
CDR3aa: CASSVAGGGYTF

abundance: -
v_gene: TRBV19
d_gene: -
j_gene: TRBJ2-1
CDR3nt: TGTGCCAGTAGTCCCTACCGAGACTCCAATGAGCAGTTCTTC
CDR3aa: CASSPYRDSNEQFF

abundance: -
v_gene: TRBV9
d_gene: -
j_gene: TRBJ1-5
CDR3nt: TGTGCCAGCAGCGTGGGGGCAGAGCCCCAGCATTTT
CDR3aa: CASSVGAEPQHF

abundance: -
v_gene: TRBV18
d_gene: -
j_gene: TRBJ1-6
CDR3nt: TGTGCCAGCTCACCACCGGTGGAGAGCACCCTCCACTTT
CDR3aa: CASSPPVESTLHF

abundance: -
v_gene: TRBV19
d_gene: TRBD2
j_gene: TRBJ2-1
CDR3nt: TGTGCCAGTATAGAGGGAGGGAGTGAGTACAATGAGCAGTTCTTC
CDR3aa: CASIEGGSEYNEQFF

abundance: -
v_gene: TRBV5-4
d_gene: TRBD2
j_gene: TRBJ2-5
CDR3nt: TGTGCCAGCAGCTTTAGTGGGGGGAGGGAGGAGACCCAGTACTTC
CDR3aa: CASSFSGGREETQYF

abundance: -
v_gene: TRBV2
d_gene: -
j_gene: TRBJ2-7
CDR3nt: TGTGCCAGCAGTGAGGTTCCGGGAGACGAGCAGTACTTC
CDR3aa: CASSEVPGDEQYF

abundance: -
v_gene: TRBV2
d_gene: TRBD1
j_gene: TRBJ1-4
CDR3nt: TGTGCCAGCATCTCAGGGGGCCATAGTAATGAAAAACTGTTTTTT
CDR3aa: CASISGGHSNEKLFF

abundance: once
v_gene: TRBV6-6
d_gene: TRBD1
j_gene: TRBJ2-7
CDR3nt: TGTGCCAGCAGTTCCGGGACAGGAACCTACGAGCAGTACTTC
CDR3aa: CASSSGTGTYEQYF

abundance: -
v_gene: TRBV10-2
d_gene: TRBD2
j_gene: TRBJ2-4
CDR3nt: TGCGCCAGCAGTGAGGAGCGGGGGCGGGACATTCAGTACTTC
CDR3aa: CASSEERGRDIQYF

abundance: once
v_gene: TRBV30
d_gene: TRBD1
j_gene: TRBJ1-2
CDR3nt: TGTGCCTGGAGGGATCTCAGGGGGACGTTTAACTATGGCTACACCTTC
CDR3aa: CAWRDLRGTFNYGYTF

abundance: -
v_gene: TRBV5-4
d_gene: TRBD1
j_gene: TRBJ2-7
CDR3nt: TGTGCCAGCAGCGCCTGGCCCATCCGGGACAGCTCCTACGAGCAGTACTTC
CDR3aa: CASSAWPIRDSSYEQYF

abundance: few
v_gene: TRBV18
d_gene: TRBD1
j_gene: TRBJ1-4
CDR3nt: TGTGCCAGCTCACCCTTAGGACAGGGGAGCGAAAAACTGTTTTTT
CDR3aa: CASSPLGQGSEKLFF

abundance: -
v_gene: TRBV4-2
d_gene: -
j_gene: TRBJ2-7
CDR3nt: TGTGCCAGCAGTCCCCAGGGAGACGGCCCCTACGAGCAGTACTTC
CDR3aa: CASSPQGDGPYEQYF

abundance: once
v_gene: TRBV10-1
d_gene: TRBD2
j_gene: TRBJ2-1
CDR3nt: TGCGCCAGCAGTGAGGGAGCGGGGGTGAATGAGCAGTTCTTC
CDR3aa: CASSEGAGVNEQFF

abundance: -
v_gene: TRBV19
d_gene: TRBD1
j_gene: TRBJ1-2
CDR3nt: TGTGCCAGTAGTGCCCGACAGGGAAGGGGGAACTATGGCTACACCTTC
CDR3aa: CASSARQGRGNYGYTF

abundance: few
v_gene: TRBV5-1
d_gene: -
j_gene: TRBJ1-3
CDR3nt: TGCGCCAGCAGCGGTGTGCCCTCTGGAAACACCATATATTTT
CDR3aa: CASSGVPSGNTIYF

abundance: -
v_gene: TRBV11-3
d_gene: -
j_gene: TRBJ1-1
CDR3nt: TGTGCCAGCAGCTTAGGCCCGCTATCGGGCGACAGATACGGCACTGAAGCTTTCTTT
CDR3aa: CASSLGPLSGDRYGTEAFF

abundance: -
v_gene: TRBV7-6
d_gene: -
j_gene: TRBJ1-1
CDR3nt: TGTGCCAGCAGCCTACAGGCTGGCCTAGGGCTGTTCACTGAAGCTTTCTTT
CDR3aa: CASSLQAGLGLFTEAFF

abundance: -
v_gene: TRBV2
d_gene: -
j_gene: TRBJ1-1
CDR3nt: TGTGCCAGCAGTTATCGATTGAACACTGAAGCTTTCTTT
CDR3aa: CASSYRLNTEAFF

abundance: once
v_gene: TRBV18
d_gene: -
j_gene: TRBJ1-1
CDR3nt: TGTGCCAGCTCAGCCCGGGACGGGGATTTGAAAGCTTTCTTT
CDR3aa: CASSARDGDLKAFF

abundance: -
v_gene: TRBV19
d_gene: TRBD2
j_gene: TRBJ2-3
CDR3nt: TGTGCCAGTAGTATGGGGAGCGGGGGCCCCACAGATACGCAGTATTTT
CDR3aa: CASSMGSGGPTDTQYF

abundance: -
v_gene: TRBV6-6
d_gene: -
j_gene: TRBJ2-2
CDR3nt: TGTGCCAGCTCGCCTGGGGGAGCCGGGGAGCTGTTTTTT
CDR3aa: CASSPGGAGELFF

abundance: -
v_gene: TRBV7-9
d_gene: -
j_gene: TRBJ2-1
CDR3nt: TGTGCCAGCAGCTTAGATGGCTCCTACAATGAGCAGTTCTTC
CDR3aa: CASSLDGSYNEQFF

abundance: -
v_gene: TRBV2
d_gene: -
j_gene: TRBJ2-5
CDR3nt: TGTGCCAGCAGTGTAGATAACCAAGAGACCCAGTACTTC
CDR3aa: CASSVDNQETQYF

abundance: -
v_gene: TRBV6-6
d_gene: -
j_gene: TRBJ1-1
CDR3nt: TGTGCCAGCAGTTATCCGAACACTGAAGCTTTCTTT
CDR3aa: CASSYPNTEAFF

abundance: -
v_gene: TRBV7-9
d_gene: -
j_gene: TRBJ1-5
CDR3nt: TGTGCCAGCAGCTTAAGTGGAGATTTCCAGCATTTT
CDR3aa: CASSLSGDFQHF

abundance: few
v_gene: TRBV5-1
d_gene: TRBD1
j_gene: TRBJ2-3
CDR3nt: TGCGCCAGCAGCTACGGACAGGGGTCAGATACGCAGTATTTT
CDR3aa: CASSYGQGSDTQYF

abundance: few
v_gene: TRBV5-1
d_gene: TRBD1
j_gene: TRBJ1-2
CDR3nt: TGCGCCAGCAGCTTGGGGGACAGGGCCGCTTACACCTTC
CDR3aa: CASSLGDRAAYTF

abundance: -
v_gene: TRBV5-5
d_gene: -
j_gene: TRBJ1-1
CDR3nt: TGTGCCAGCACACCCCACACTAACACTGAAGCTTTCTTT
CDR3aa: CASTPHTNTEAFF

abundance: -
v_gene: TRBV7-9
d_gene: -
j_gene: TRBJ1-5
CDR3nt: TGTGCCAGCAGCGCTTACGGGGATAGCAATCAGCCCCAGCATTTT
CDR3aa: CASSAYGDSNQPQHF

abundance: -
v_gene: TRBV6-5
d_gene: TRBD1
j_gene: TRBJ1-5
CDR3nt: TGTGCCAGCAGCACAGGGGGCTATCAGCCCCAGCATTTT
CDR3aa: CASSTGGYQPQHF

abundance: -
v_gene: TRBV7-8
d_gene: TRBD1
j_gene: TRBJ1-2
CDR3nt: TGTGCCAGCAGCTTAGAGACAGGGGGAGGGCTGGGTGGCTACACCTTC
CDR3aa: CASSLETGGGLGGYTF

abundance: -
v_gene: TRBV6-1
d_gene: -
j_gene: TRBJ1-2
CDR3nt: TGTGCCAGCAGTTCGACATCTCCTGGAGGCAAGGGCTACACCTTC
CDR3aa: CASSSTSPGGKGYTF

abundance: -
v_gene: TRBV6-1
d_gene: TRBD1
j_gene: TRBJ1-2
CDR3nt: TGTGCCAGCAGTGAGGACAGGTTAACATTACCGTATGGCTACACCTTC
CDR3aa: CASSEDRLTLPYGYTF

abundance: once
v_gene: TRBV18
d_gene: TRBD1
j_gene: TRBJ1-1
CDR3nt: TGTGCCAGCTCACCGCCGGGACAGGGGAGGGCTGAAGCTTTCTTT
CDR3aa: CASSPPGQGRAEAFF

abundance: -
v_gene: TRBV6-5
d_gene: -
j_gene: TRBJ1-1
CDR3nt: TGTGCCAGCGAGTCCCAGGGAGCGGCTTTCTTT
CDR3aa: CASESQGAAFF

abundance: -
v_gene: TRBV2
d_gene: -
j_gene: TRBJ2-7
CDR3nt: TGTGCCAGCAGTGTAATAACCGGGATCCTCCCTAGCGAGCAGTACTTC
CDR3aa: CASSVITGILPSEQYF

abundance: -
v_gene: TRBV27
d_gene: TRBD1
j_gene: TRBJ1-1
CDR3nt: TGTGCCAGCAGTCTCGACAGGGTGAACACTGAAGCTTTCTTT
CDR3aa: CASSLDRVNTEAFF

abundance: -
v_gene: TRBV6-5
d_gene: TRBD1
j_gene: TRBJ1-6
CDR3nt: TGTGCCAGCAGTTACCAGGACAGGGCAGCGAATTCACCCCTCCACTTT
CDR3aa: CASSYQDRAANSPLHF